This TCR beta chain was sequenced during a study of blood T cell repertoires in COVID-19. V lost 3 bases, J lost 4 bases, and 3 bases stayed unmatched. The CDR3 spans 14 residues. Germline V CDR1 and CDR2: WNHNN, SYGVQD (reference sequence). Sequenced by immunoSEQ multiplex PCR; TCRdb stores in-frame clones only, minus some. This repertoire shows 30,000 to 50,000 clones, 70% to 80% found once; its top ten account for 23%. The chain joins TRBV10-1 to TRBJ2-5, with TRBD1 matching 9 bases. The TCR sequence derives from a man between 70 and 80 years old with acute or convalescent COVID-19. The specimen sequenced was peripheral blood. As DNA, the CDR3 is TGCGCCAGCAGTGACCGGGGACAGGGAGAGACCCAGTACTTC. Amino acid sequence: CASSDRGQGETQYF.